The entry below gives a single T cell receptor (beta chain) sequence along with its context. This entry is derived from a study of OX40 agonist ivuxolimab in advanced cancers. This table comes from immunoSEQ multiplex PCR, and its TCRdb copy is limited to in-frame clones, with some not included. The sample has under 15,000 clones; 80% are singletons. This receptor was identified in an adult with an advanced solid tumor such as melanoma, head and neck, liver or kidney cancer. The sample consisted of CD4+ or CD8+ T cells sorted from blood, taken in a trial of the OX40 agonist ivuxolimab.

CDR3 residues: CASSLDSGTLFVEQFF. The CDR3 bases are TGTGCCAGCAGCCTGGATAGCGGGACACTCTTCGTTGAGCAGTTCTTC. The chain is built from TRBV7-9 and TRBJ2-1; 8 bases align to TRBD2. The trim removed 5 bases at V and 9 bases at J, leaving 15 bases unmatched. Per the germline V gene, CDR1 is SEHNR and CDR2 is FQNEAQ (reference sequence). This CDR3 spans 16 amino acids.